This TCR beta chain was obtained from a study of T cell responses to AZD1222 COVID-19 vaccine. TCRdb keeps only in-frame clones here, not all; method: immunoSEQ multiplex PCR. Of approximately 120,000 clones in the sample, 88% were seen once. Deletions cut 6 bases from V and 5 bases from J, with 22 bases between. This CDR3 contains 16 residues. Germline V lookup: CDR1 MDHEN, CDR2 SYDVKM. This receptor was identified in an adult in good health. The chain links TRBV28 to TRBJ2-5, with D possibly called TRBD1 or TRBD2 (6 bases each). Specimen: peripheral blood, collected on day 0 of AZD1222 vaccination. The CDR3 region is CASSPLLGAAGETQYF. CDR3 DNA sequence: TGTGCCAGCAGCCCCCTCCTGGGGGCGGCGGGGGAGACCCAGTACTTC.